This record looks at one TCR beta chain sequence and its context. The sample originates from a study of control samples from healthy donors and cancer patients. V lost 3 bases to trimming and J lost 4 bases, with 9 bases between them. The V gene's germline CDR1 is MNHEY and CDR2 SVGEGT. The CDR3 contains 14 residues. Produced via immunoSEQ multiplex PCR; TCRdb's table is partial and in-frame only. Of around 110,000 clones in the sample, more than 80% were seen once. The sequenced material came from PBMCs. This clonotype was sampled from a woman aged 45-59 years with colorectal cancer. V usage is TRBV6-2 or TRBV6-3 and J usage is TRBJ1-4; D is unresolved. This CDR3 reads CASSYLRDNEKLFF. As DNA, the CDR3 is TGTGCCAGCAGTTATCTCAGAGATAATGAAAAACTGTTTTTT.